This record looks at one T cell receptor (beta chain) sequence and its context. Its target is not known. These data are taken from a study of cytomegalovirus exposure and HLA in healthy donors. Study-level points and caveats: For cytomegalovirus status, the classifier reportedly gave diagnoses with high specificity and sensitivity. Cytomegalovirus-associated status was assigned to about 170 TCR beta chains.

The PCR made use of 60 Vbeta and 13 Jbeta primers. Original processing notes: Roughly 11 million shared chains were among the about 80 million unique TCR beta chains that a later analysis counted. The assay was immunoSEQ multiplex PCR, and TCRdb's table has in-frame clones only and misses some. D and trimming were read from the DNA, whereas the V and J calls and clone size are those reported in that table. The repertoire holds about 170,000 clones, with approximately 80% as singletons. Trimming took 1 base from V and 4 from J; bases not matched to a gene: 3. Germline V gene data show CDR1 as SGHRS and CDR2 as YFSETQ. This CDR3 is built from 15 residues.

The chain is built from TRBV5-1 and TRBJ2-2; 8 nucleotides match TRBD1. Specimen: PBMCs. This clonotype originated in a female donor in good health and CMV-seronegative. CDR3 region: CASSLTGGTTGELFF. As DNA, the CDR3 is TGCGCCAGCAGCTTGACAGGGGGTACCACCGGGGAGCTGTTTTTT.